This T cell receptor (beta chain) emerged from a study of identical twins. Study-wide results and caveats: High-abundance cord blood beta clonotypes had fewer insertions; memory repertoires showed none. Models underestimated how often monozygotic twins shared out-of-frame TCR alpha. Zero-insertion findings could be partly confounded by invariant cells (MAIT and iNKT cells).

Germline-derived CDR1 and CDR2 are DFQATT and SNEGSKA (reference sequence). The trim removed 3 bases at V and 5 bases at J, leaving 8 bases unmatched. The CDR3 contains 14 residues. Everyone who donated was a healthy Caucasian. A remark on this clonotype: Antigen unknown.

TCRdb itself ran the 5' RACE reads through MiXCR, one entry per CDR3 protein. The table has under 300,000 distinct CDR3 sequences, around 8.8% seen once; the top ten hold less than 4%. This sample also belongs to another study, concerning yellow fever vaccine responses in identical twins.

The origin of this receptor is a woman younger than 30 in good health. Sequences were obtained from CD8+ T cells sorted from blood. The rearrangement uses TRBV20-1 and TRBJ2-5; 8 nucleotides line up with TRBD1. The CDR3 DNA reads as TGCAGTGCTAGTCCCGTACAGGGGGACGAGACCCAGTACTTC. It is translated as CSASPVQGDETQYF.